Sequencing of this TCR beta chain was carried out in a study of T cell responses to AZD1222 COVID-19 vaccine. Clones were read by immunoSEQ multiplex PCR, and TCRdb kept only the in-frame ones, dropping some. The sample carries 150,000 to 200,000 clones, around 90% recorded once. Findings of the study overall: Donors skewed white British and female; clonal diversity was possibly underestimated.

This CDR3 spans 17 amino acids. The ends were cut back, 0 bases at V and 5 bases at J, with 18 bases in the middle. In germline, CDR1 is SGHRS, CDR2 YFSETQ. Of note for this clone: The antigen remains unidentified.

This rearrangement joins TRBV5-1 to TRBJ2-1, with D maybe TRBD2 (7 bases). This sequence was found in an adult who received the AZD1222 COVID-19 vaccine. The sample here was peripheral blood, taken 28 days after the second AZD1222 dose. Here the CDR3 reads CASSLESGGGANNEQFF. The CDR3 bases are TGCGCCAGCAGCTTGGAATCTGGTGGGGGGGCCAACAATGAGCAGTTCTTC.